The following is a T cell receptor beta chain sequence with its context. This record belongs to a study of blood T cell repertoires in COVID-19. Background on the study: The origin of the acute and convalescent COVID-19 samples was the United States, Italy and Spain. The cDNA or gDNA used as material had been derived from T cells, B-cell-depleted T cells, or PBMCs.

Seattle patient enrollment occurred during active infection, with longitudinal follow-up thereafter. V lost 5 bases and J lost 10; bases outside the gene matches: 14. The CDR3 loop spans 17 amino acids. In germline, CDR1 is LGHNT, CDR2 FRNRAP. Data came from immunoSEQ multiplex PCR; TCRdb stores just in-frame clones and leaves some out. The sample includes roughly 69,000 clones, roughly 78% seen only once; the top ten take about 14%. The chain employs TRBV12-5 and TRBJ2-1; 13 bases map to TRBD2. The receptor comes from a man aged 60 to 75 with COVID-19, enrolled during active disease. The sample taken for sequencing was peripheral blood. CDR3 residues: CASGTSPGTSGAPEQFF. CDR3 DNA: TGTGCTAGTGGTACCTCACCCGGGACTAGCGGGGCCCCGGAGCAGTTCTTC.